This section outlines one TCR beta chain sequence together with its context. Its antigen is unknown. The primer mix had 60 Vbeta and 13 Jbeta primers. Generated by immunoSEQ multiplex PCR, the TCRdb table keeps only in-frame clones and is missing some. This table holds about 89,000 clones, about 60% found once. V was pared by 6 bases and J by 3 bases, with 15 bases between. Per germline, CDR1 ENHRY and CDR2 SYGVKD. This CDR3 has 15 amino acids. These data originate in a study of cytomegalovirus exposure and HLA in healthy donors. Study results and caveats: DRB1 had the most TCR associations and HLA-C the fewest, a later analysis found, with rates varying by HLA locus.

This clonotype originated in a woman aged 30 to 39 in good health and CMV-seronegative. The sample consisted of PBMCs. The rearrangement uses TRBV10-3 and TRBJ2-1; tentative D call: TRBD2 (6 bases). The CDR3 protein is CAISPGTAFYNEQFF. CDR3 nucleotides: TGTGCCATCAGCCCCGGGACTGCTTTCTACAATGAGCAGTTCTTC.